This T cell receptor beta chain derives from a study of T cells after posttransplantation cyclophosphamide. Profiled with immunoSEQ multiplex PCR; TCRdb holds only in-frame clones, not every one. This sample comprises around 13,000 clones, none seen once only. This clone was seen many times. Cyclophosphamide on days +3 and +4 followed busulfan-fludarabine conditioning and a marrow graft. This CDR3 comprises 14 residues. Germline V gene data show CDR1 as PRHDT and CDR2 as FYEKMQ (reference sequence). Trimming took 5 bases from V and 5 from J; bases not matched to a gene: 3. The clonotype comes from a female patient between 35 and 55 years old who received an allogeneic stem cell transplant from an unrelated donor, was CMV-positive, and had acute GVHD only. Some T cells may trace back to the graft donor. Material: PBMCs, obtained after allogeneic stem cell transplant with posttransplant cyclophosphamide. The chain couples TRBV13 to TRBJ1-4; 9 bases are a match to TRBD1. The CDR3 is CASSMTGGNEKLFF. CDR3 DNA sequence: TGTGCCAGCAGCATGACAGGGGGAAATGAAAAACTGTTTTTT. Full variable domain (rest looked up from reference TRBV13 and TRBJ1-4): AAGVIQSPRHLIKEKRETATLKCYPIPRHDTVYWYQQGPGQDPQFLISFYEKMQSDKGSIPDRFSAQQFSDYHSELNMSSLELGDSALYFCASSMTGGNEKLFFGSGTQLSVL.